This section outlines one TCR beta chain sequence together with its context. Original processing notes: Reference gene primer amplification gave estimated nucleated cell counts. Clones were read by immunoSEQ multiplex PCR, and TCRdb kept only the in-frame ones, dropping some. V and J calls and clone size come straight from that table; D and trimming were deduced from the DNA. Of over 110,000 clones listed, about 87% are singletons. The sample originates from a study of blood T cell repertoires in COVID-19. Background on the study: Samples came from the United States, Italy and Spain, spanning acute and convalescent COVID-19.

Germline-derived CDR1 and CDR2 are SGHRS and YFSETQ. The ends were cut back, 2 bases at V and 3 bases at J, with 11 bases in the middle. This CDR3 spans 14 amino acids. Input material: peripheral blood. This clonotype originated in a human donor in a cohort sampled during active COVID-19. The chain couples TRBV5-1 to TRBJ1-1; D call uncertain. CDR3 sequence reads: CASSFPGSYTEAFF. CDR3 in DNA: TGCGCCAGCAGCTTCCCGGGTTCTTACACTGAAGCTTTCTTT. Combining the CDR3 with reference TRBV5-1 and TRBJ1-1 gives the whole variable domain KAGVTQTPRYLIKTRGQQVTLSCSPISGHRSVSWYQQTPGQGLQFLFEYFSETQRNKGNFPGRFSGRQFSNSRSEMNVSTLELGDSALYLCASSFPGSYTEAFFGQGTRLTVV.